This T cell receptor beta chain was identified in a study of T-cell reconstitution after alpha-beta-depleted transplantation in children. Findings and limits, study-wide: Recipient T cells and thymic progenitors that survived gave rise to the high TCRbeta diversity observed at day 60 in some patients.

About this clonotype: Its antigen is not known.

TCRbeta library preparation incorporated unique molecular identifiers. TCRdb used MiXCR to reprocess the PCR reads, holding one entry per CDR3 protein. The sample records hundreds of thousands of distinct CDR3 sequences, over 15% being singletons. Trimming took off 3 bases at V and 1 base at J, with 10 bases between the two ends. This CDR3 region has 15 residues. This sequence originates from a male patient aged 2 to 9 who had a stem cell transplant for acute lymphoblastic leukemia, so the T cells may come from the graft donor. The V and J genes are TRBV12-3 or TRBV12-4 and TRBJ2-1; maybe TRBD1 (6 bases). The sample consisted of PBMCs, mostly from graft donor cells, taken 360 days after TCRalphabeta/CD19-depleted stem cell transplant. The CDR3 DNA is TGTGCCAGCAGTTTGGGGACACCGTCCTACAATGAGCAGTTCTTC. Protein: CASSLGTPSYNEQFF.